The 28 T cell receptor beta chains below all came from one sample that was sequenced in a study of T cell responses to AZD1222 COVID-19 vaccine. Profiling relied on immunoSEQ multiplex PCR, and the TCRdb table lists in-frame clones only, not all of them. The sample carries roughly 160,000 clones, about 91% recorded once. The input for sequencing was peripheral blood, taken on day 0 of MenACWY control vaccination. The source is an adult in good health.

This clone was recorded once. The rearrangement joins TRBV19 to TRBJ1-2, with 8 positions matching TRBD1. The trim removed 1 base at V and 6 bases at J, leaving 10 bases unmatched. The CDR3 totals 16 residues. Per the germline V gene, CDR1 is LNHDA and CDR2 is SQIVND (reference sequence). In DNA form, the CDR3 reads TGTGCCAGTAGTATAGGTTGGGGCAGGGGGCGGCATGGCTACACCTTC. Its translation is CASSIGWGRGRHGYTF.

CDR3 in amino acids: CATSDPRGAGETQYF. Written as DNA, the CDR3 is TGTGCCACCAGTGACCCCCGGGGGGCAGGGGAGACCCAGTACTTC. The gene calls are TRBV24-1 and TRBJ2-5; the D gene is possibly TRBD2 (7 bases). V gave up 4 bases and J gave up 5 bases, with 16 bases separating them. This CDR3 has 15 amino acids. Germline V gene sequence: CDR1 KGHDR, CDR2 SFDVKD.

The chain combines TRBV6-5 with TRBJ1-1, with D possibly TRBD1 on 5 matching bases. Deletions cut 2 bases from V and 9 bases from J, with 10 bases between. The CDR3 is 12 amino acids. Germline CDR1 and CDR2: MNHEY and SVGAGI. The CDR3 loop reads CASSYGGQKAFF. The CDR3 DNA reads TGTGCCAGCAGTTACGGGGGTCAGAAAGCTTTCTTT.

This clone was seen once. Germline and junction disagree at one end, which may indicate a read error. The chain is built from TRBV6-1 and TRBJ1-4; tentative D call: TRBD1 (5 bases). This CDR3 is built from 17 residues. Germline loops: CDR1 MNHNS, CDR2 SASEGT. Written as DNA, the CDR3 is TGTGCCGGCAGTGAGGCTACTGGGCGGGGCCCTAATGAAAAACTGTTTTTT. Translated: CAGSEATGRGPNEKLFF.

The CDR3 here is CASSLVRGGQYF. CDR3 bases: TGTGCCAGCAGCCTCGTTAGGGGGGGGCAGTACTTC. The chain combines TRBV6-5 with TRBJ2-7; D is possibly TRBD2 (7 bases). V was shortened by 6 bases and J by 9 bases, with 15 bases between the two germline ends. The CDR3 length is 12 residues. From germline, CDR1 is MNHEY and CDR2 SVGAGI.

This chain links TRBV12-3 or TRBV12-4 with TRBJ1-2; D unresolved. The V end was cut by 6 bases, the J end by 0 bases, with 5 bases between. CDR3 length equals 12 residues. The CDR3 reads CASSQANYGYTF. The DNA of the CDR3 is TGTGCCAGCAGCCAAGCTAACTATGGCTACACCTTC.

The DNA for the CDR3 is TGTGCCAGCAGCTTCCGGGACTTTACCACCGGGGAGCTGTTTTTT. Translated, it gives CASSFRDFTTGELFF. This sequence joins TRBV7-2 and TRBJ2-2, with D perhaps matching TRBD2 (6 bases). Germline assignment: CDR1 SGHTA and CDR2 FQGNSA. This CDR3 region has 15 residues. V lost 3 bases and J 4 bases, leaving 12 bases between the germline ends.

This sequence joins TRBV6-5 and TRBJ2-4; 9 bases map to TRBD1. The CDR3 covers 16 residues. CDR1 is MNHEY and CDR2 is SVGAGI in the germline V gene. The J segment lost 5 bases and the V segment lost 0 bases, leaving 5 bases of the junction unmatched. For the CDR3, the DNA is TGTGCCAGCAGTTACTCGGGGGACAGGGTCCAAAACATTCAGTACTTC. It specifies CASSYSGDRVQNIQYF.

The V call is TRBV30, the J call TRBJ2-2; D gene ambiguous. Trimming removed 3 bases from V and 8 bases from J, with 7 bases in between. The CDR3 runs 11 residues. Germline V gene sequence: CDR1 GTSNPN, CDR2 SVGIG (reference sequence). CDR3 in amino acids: CAWSPHGELFF. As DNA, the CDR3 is TGTGCCTGGAGCCCTCATGGGGAGCTGTTTTTT.

The chain's CDR3 is CASRIQKHEQFF. The CDR3 coding sequence is TGTGCCAGCAGGATCCAGAAACATGAGCAGTTCTTC. The V and J genes are TRBV6-4 and TRBJ2-1; D ambiguous. CDR1 MRHNA and CDR2 SNTAGT come from the germline V gene. The CDR3 has 12 amino acids. V was clipped by 6 bases and J by 8 bases, with 11 bases between them.

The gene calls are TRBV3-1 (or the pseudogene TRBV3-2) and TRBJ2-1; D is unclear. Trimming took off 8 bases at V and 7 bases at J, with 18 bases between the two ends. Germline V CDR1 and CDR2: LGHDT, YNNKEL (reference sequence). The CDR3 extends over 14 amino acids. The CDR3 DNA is TGTGCCAGCTCCTCCCTCCGGACGGTTAATGAGCAGTTCTTC. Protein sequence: CASSSLRTVNEQFF.

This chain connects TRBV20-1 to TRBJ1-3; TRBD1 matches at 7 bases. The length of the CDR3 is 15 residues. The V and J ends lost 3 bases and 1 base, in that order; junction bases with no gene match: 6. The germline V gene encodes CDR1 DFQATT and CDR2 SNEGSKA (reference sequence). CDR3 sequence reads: CSASKGQRSGNTIYF. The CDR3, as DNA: TGCAGTGCTAGTAAGGGACAGAGATCTGGAAACACCATATATTTT.

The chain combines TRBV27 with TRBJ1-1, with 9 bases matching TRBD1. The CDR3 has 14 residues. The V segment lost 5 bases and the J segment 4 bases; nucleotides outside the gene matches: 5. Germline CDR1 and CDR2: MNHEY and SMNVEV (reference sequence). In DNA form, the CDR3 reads TGTGCCAGCAGTCGGGACAGGGCGGGCACTGAAGCTTTCTTT. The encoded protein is CASSRDRAGTEAFF.

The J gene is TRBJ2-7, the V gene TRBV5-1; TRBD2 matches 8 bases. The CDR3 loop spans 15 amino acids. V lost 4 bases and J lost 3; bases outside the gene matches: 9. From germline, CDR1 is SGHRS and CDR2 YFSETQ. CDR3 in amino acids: CASSRASGGIYEQYF. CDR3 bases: TGCGCCAGCAGCAGGGCCAGCGGGGGTATCTACGAGCAGTACTTC.

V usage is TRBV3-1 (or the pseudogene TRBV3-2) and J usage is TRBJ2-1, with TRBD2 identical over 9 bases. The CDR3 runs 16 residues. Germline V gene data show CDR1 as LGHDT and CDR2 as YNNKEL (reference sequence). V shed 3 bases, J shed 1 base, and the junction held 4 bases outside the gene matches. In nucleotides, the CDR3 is TGTGCCAGCAGCCAGACCCTAGCGGGATCCTACAATGAGCAGTTCTTC. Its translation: CASSQTLAGSYNEQFF.

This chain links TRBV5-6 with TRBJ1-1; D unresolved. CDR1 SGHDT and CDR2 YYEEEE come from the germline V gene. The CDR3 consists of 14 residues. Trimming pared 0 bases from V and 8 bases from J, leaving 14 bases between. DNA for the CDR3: TGTGCCAGCAGCTTGGTTGGGCGGGCTTCAGAAGCTTTCTTT. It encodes CASSLVGRASEAFF.

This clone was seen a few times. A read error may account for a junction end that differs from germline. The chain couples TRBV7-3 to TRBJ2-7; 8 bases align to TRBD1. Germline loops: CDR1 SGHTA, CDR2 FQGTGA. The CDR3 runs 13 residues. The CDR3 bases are TGTGCCAGCAGCCTAACCCAGGGGGCCCAGCAGTACTTC. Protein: CASSLTQGAQQYF.

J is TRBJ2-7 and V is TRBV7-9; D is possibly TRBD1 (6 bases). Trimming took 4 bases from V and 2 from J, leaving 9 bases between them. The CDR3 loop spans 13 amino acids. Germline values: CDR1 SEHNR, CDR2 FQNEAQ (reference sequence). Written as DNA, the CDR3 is TGTGCCAGCAGCTCGGACAGCACCTACGAGCAGTACTTC. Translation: CASSSDSTYEQYF.

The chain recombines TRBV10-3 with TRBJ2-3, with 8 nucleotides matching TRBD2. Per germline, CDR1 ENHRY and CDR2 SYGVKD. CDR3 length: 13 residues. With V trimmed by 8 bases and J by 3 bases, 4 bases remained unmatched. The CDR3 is CAISGGRTDTQYF. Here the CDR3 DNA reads TGTGCCATCTCCGGCGGGAGGACAGATACGCAGTATTTT.

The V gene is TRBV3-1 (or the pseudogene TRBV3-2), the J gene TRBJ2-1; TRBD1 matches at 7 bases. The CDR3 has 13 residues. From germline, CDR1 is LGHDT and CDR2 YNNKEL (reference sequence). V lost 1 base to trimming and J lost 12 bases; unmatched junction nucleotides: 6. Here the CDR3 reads CASSQALSGGQFF. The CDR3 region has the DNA TGTGCCAGCAGCCAAGCATTGTCAGGGGGGCAGTTCTTC.

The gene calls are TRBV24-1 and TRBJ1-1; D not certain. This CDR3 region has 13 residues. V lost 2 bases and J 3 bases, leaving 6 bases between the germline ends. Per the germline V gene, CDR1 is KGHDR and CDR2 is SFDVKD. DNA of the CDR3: TGTGCCACCAGTGATTGGGCAGACACTGAAGCTTTCTTT. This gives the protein CATSDWADTEAFF.

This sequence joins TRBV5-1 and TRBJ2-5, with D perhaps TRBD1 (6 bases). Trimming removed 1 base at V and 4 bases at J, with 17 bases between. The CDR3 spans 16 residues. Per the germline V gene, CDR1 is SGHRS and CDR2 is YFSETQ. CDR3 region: CASSLRTGTLGETQYF. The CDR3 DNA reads TGCGCCAGCAGCTTGCGTACAGGGACCTTGGGAGAGACCCAGTACTTC. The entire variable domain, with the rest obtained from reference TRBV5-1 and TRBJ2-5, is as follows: KAGVTQTPRYLIKTRGQQVTLSCSPISGHRSVSWYQQTPGQGLQFLFEYFSETQRNKGNFPGRFSGRQFSNSRSEMNVSTLELGDSALYLCASSLRTGTLGETQYFGPGTRLLVL.

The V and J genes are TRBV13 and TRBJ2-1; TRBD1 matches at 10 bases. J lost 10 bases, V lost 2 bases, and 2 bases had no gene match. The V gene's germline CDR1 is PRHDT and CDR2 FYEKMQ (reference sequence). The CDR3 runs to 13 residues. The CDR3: CASSLRTGGEQFF. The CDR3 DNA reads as TGTGCCAGCAGCTTACGGACAGGGGGGGAGCAGTTCTTC.

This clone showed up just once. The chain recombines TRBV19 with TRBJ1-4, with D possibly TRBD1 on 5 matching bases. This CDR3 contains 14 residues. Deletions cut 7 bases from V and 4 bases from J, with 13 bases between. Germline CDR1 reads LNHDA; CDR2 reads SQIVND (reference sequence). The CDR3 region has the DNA TGTGCCAGTATCCCGGAGACAGATAATGAAAAACTGTTTTTT. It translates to CASIPETDNEKLFF.

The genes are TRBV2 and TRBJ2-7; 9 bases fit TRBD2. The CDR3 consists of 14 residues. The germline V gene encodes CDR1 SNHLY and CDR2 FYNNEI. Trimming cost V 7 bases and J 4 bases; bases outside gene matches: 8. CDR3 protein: CASNQGTSSYEQYF. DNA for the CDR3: TGTGCCAGCAACCAAGGGACTAGCAGTTACGAGCAGTACTTC.

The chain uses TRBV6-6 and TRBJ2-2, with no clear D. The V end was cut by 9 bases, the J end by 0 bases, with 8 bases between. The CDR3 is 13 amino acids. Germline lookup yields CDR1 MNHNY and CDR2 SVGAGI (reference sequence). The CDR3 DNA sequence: TGTGCCAGTATTCTGACGAACACCGGGGAGCTGTTTTTT. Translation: CASILTNTGELFF.

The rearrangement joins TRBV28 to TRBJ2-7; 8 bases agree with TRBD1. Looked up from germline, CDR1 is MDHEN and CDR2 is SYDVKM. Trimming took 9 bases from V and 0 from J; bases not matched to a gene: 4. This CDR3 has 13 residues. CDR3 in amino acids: CASTTGVSYEQYF. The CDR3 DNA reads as TGTGCCAGTACGACAGGGGTCTCCTACGAGCAGTACTTC.

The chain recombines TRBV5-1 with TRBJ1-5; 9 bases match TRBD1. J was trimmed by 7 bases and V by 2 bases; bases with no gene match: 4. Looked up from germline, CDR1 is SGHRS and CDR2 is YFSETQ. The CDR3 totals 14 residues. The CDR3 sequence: CASSLLGTGQPQHF. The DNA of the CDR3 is TGCGCCAGCAGCTTACTAGGGACAGGGCAGCCCCAGCATTTT.